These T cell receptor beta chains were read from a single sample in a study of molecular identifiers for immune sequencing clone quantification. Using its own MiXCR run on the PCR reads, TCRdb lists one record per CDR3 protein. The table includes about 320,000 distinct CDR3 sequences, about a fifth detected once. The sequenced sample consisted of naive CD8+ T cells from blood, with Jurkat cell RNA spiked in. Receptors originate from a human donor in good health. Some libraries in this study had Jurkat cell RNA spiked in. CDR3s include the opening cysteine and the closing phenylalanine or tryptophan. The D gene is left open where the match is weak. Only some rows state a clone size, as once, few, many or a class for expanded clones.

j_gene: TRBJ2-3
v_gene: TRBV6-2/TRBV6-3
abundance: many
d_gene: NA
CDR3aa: CASSYSVDTQYF
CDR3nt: TGTGCCAGCAGTTACTCGGTAGATACGCAGTATTTT

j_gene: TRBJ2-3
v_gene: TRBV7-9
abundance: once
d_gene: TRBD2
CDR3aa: CASSTASGGFSDTQYF
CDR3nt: TGTGCCAGCAGCACCGCTAGCGGGGGGTTCTCAGATACGCAGTATTTT

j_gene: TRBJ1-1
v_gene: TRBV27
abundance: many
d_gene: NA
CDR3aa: CASSHGQPGTEAFF
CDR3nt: TGTGCCAGCAGTCACGGACAGCCAGGGACTGAAGCTTTCTTT

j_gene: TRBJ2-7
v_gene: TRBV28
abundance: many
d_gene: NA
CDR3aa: CASSLPTGPNLLEQYF
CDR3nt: TGTGCCAGCAGCCTTCCGACCGGGCCTAATCTCCTAGAGCAGTACTTC

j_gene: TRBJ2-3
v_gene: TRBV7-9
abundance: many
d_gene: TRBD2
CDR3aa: CASSARTSEGTDTQYF
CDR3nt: TGTGCCAGCAGCGCCCGGACTAGCGAGGGCACAGATACGCAGTATTTT

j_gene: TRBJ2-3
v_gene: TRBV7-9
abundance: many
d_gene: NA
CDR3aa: CASSPLPDTQYF
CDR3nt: TGTGCCAGCAGCCCCCTCCCAGATACGCAGTATTTT

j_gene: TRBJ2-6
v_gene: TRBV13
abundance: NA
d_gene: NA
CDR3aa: CASSSQALSGANVLTF
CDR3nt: TGTGCCAGCAGCTCCCAGGCGCTCTCTGGGGCCAACGTCCTGACTTTC

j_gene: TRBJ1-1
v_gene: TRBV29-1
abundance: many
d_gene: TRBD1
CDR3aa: CSVDRTGRVAEAFF
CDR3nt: TGCAGCGTTGATCGGACAGGGAGGGTGGCTGAAGCTTTCTTT

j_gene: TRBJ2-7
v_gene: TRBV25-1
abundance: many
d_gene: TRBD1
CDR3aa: CASSAGTGSEQYF
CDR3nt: TGTGCCAGCAGCGCCGGGACAGGGTCCGAGCAGTACTTC

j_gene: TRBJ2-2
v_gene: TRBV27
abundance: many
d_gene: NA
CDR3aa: CASSFVGAVGELFF
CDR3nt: TGTGCCAGCAGTTTCGTAGGAGCCGTCGGGGAGCTGTTTTTT

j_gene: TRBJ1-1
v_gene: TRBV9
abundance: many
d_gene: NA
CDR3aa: CASSVDEGLTEAFF
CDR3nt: TGTGCCAGCAGCGTAGATGAGGGGCTTACTGAAGCTTTCTTT

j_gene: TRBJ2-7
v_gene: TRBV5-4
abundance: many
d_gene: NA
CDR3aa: CASSDNTGVAYEQYF
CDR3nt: TGTGCCAGCAGCGATAACACCGGGGTCGCCTACGAGCAGTACTTC

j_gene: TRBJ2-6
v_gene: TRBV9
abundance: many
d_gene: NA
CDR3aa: CASRTGNSGANVLTF
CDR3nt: TGTGCCAGCAGAACAGGGAACTCTGGGGCCAACGTCCTGACTTTC

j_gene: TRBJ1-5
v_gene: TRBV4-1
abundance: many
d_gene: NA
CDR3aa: CASSQGRGVGQPQHF
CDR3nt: TGCGCCAGCAGCCAAGGTCGGGGGGTGGGTCAGCCCCAGCATTTT

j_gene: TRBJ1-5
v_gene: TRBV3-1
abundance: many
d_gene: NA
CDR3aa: CASSESAYQPQHF
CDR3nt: TGTGCCAGCAGCGAGTCAGCCTATCAGCCCCAGCATTTT

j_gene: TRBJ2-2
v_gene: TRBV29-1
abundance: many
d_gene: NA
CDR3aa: CSVELVNTGELFF
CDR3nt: TGCAGCGTTGAACTGGTGAACACCGGGGAGCTGTTTTTT

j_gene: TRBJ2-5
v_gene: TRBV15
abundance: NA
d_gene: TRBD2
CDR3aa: CATSRDLRSGLQETQYF
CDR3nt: TGTGCCACCAGCAGAGATCTTCGTAGCGGGCTCCAAGAGACCCAGTACTTC

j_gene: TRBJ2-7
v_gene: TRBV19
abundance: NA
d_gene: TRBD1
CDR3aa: CASSMDRAYEQYF
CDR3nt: TGTGCCAGTAGTATGGACAGGGCCTACGAGCAGTACTTC

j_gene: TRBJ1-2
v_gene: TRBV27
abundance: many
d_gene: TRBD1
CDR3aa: CASSFSQGGGYTF
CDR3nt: TGTGCCAGCAGTTTCTCACAGGGGGGCGGCTACACCTTC

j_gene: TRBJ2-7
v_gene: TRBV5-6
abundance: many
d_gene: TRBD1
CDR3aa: CASSTPRGDSSYEQYF
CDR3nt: TGTGCCAGCAGCACCCCCCGAGGGGACAGCTCCTACGAGCAGTACTTC

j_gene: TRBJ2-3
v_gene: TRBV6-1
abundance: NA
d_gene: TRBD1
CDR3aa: CATTGDLSTDTQYF
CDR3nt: TGTGCCACAACAGGGGACCTGAGCACAGATACGCAGTATTTT

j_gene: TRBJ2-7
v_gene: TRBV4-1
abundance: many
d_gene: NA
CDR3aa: CASSQVQLTPYEQYF
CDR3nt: TGCGCCAGCAGCCAAGTTCAGCTTACGCCCTACGAGCAGTACTTC

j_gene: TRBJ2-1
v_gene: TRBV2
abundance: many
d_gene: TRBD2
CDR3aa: CASSDKAPGLATYYNEQFF
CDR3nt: TGTGCCAGCAGTGATAAGGCCCCGGGACTAGCGACTTATTACAATGAGCAGTTCTTC

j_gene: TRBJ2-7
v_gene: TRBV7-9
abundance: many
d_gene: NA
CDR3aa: CASSLADYEQYF
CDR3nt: TGTGCCAGCAGCTTAGCAGACTACGAGCAGTACTTC

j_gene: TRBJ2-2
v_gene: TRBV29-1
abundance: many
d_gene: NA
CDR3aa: CSAELPGPGELFF
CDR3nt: TGCAGCGCTGAACTACCGGGGCCCGGGGAGCTGTTTTTT

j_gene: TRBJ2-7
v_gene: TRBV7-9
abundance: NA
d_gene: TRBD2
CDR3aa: CASSFSLAGAGEQYF
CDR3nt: TGTGCCAGCAGCTTCTCCCTAGCGGGAGCTGGCGAGCAGTACTTC

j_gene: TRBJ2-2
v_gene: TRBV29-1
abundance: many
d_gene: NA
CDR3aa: CSVGKTGELFF
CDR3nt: TGCAGCGTTGGAAAAACCGGGGAGCTGTTTTTT

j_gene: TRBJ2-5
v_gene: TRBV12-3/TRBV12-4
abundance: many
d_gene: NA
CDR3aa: CASSPDSQGRETQYF
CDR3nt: TGTGCCAGCAGTCCCGATAGTCAGGGGCGAGAGACCCAGTACTTC

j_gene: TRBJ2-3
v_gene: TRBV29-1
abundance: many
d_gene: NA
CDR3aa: CSTDPTTGSSTQYF
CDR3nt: TGCAGCACTGACCCGACCACAGGGTCTAGTACGCAGTATTTT

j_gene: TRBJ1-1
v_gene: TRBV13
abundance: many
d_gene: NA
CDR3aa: CASSLSSPTEAFF
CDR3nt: TGTGCCAGCAGCTTGAGCAGCCCCACTGAAGCTTTCTTT

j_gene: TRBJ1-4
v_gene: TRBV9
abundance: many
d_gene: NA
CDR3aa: CASSAEGFFEKLFF
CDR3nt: TGTGCCAGCAGCGCAGAGGGGTTTTTCGAAAAACTGTTTTTT

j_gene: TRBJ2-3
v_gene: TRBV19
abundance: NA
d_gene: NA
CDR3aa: CASSIDPTGLMTDTQYF
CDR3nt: TGTGCCAGTAGTATAGATCCGACAGGACTTATGACAGATACGCAGTATTTT

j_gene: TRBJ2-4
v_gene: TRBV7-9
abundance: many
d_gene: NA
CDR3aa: CASSLGLGGNIQYF
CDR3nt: TGTGCCAGCAGCTTAGGTCTGGGTGGAAACATTCAGTACTTC

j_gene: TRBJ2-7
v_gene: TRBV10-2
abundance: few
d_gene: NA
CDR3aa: CASAYGVDYEQYF
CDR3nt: TGCGCCAGCGCCTACGGGGTAGACTACGAGCAGTACTTC

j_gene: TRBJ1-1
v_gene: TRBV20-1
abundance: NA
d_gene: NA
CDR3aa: CSAINPRVLYTEAFF
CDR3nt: TGCAGTGCTATTAACCCTCGAGTCTTGTACACTGAAGCTTTCTTT

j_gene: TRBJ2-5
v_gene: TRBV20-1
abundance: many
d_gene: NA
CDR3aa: CSAREAGLRETQYF
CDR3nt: TGCAGTGCTAGAGAGGCAGGGCTCCGAGAGACCCAGTACTTC

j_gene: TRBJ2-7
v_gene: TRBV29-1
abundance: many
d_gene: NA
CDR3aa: CSVEPKGRPYEQYF
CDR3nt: TGCAGCGTTGAGCCAAAGGGCCGACCCTACGAGCAGTACTTC

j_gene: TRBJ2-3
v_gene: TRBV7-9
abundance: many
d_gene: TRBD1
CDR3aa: CASSSSTGEATDTQYF
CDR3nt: TGTGCCAGCAGCTCCTCAACAGGGGAAGCCACAGATACGCAGTATTTT

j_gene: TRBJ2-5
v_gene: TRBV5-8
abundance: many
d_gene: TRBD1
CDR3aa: CASSLAQGIETQYF
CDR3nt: TGTGCCAGCAGCTTGGCACAGGGGATAGAGACCCAGTACTTC

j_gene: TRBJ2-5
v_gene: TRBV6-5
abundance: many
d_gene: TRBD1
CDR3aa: CASSLGQKIQETQYF
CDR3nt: TGTGCCAGCAGTTTGGGACAGAAGATCCAAGAGACCCAGTACTTC

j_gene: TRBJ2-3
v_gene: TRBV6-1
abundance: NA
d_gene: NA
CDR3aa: CASSEGEGPLGTDTQYF
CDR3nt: TGTGCCAGCAGTGAAGGCGAGGGACCCCTGGGCACAGATACGCAGTATTTT

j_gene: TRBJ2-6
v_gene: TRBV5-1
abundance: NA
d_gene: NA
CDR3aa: CASSLDLAIAGANVPTF
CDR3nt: TGCGCCAGCAGCTTGGACCTTGCGATCGCTGGGGCCAACGTCCCGACTTTC